This T cell receptor beta chain was captured by sequencing in a study of cytomegalovirus exposure and HLA in healthy donors. The study's findings and limits: There were several of the most significant clusters that appeared linked to common viral pathogens in a later analysis. HLA alleles were associated with 15,000 to 20,000 TCR beta sequences in a later analysis at 0.05 false discovery rate. In the analysis, some V segments, TRBV6-2 and TRBV6-3 included, were excluded as indistinguishable.

Comment on this clone: Its antigen is undetermined.

Germline V CDR1 and CDR2: SGHNT, YYREEE (reference sequence). The CDR3 runs to 14 residues. Trimming took 3 bases from V and 4 from J; bases not matched to a gene: 3. The PCR contained 60 Vbeta and 13 Jbeta primers. Some clones are missing from TCRdb's copy, which holds only in-frame ones; the method was immunoSEQ multiplex PCR. Reported are about 150,000 clones; the ten largest clones contain about 2.2%. The rearrangement joins TRBV5-4 to TRBJ2-3; 9 positions match TRBD1. The source is a man aged 25 to 40 in good health and CMV-seronegative. Sequenced material: PBMCs. The CDR3 sequence is CASSYYRGPDTQYF. In DNA form, the CDR3 reads TGTGCCAGCAGCTATTACAGGGGGCCAGATACGCAGTATTTT.